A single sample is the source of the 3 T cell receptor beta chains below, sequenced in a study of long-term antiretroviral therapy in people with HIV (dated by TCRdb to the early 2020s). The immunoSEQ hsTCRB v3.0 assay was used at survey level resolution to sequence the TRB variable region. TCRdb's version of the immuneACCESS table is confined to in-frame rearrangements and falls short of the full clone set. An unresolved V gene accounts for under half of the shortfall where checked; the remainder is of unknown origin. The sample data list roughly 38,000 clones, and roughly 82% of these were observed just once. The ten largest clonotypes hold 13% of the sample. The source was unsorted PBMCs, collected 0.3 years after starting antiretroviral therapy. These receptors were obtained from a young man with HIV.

As DNA, the CDR3 is TGTGCCAGCAGCTTGGGCCGCACCGGACTAGCCAAAAACATTCAGTACTTC. This sequence encodes CASSLGRTGLAKNIQYF. The V call is TRBV7-2, the J call TRBJ2-4; the D gene is possibly TRBD2 (5 bases). Trimming took 3 bases from V and 0 from J, leaving 15 bases between them. CDR3 length: 17 amino acids. CDR1 is SGHTA, CDR2 FQGNSA, per germline.

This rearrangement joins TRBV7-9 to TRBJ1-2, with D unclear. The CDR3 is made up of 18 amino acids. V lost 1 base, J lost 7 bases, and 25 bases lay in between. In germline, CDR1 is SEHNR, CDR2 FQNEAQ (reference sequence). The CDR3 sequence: CASSLGLLKSGGKAGYTF. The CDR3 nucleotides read TGTGCCAGCAGCTTAGGTTTGCTGAAGAGCGGCGGGAAGGCTGGCTACACCTTC.

The CDR3, as DNA: TGTGCCAGCAGGACCGACACGCACTATGGCTACACCTTC. Protein product: CASRTDTHYGYTF. The rearrangement joins TRBV6-5 to TRBJ1-2; the D is unclear. The germline CDR1 and CDR2 sequences are MNHEY and SVGAGI. V lost 6 bases, J lost 3 bases, and 11 bases lay in between. This CDR3 is built from 13 residues.